This T cell receptor (beta chain) is from a study of PD-1 blockade in classical Hodgkin lymphoma. The V end was cut by 2 bases, the J end by 0 bases, with 14 bases between. The CDR3 sequence is 17 residues long. Germline CDR1 LNHDA, CDR2 SQIVND (reference sequence). This clone was seen only once. All patients experienced relapse after autologous stem cell transplantation, and brentuximab vedotin exposure was variable. Some clones are missing from TCRdb's copy, which holds only in-frame ones; the method was immunoSEQ multiplex PCR. This table has tens of thousands of clones, 75% to 90% appearing once. The TCR originated in a human donor with classical Hodgkin lymphoma. V usage is TRBV19 and J usage is TRBJ1-5; D may be TRBD1 (5 bases). The sequences come from peripheral blood mononuclear cells (PBMCs), collected before the second cycle of nivolumab. The CDR3 protein is CASSIRRGVVSNQPQHF. As DNA, the CDR3 is TGTGCCAGTAGTATACGGCGAGGGGTAGTTAGCAATCAGCCCCAGCATTTT.